This T cell receptor (beta chain) was documented in a study of cytotoxic CD8 clonotypes in ibrutinib-treated CLL. The wider study: Enrolment comprised over ten relapsed/refractory and around 15 treatment-naive patients; approximately 18 were IGHV unmutated. Averaging across samples gave approximately 260,000 productive templates and around 90,000 productive rearrangements. Study observations and caveats: Shared public clonotypes were rare, and on treatment they either got smaller or stayed the same.

On this clone: Its antigen is as yet unknown.

Libraries of TCR beta were made from around 2.1 micrograms of genomic DNA that came from cryopreserved PBMCs. Profiling relied on immunoSEQ multiplex PCR, and the TCRdb table lists in-frame clones only, not all of them. The data show 250,000 or so clones, 60% to 75% seen once. The germline V gene has CDR1 LGHNT and CDR2 FRNRAP. This CDR3 is 12 amino acids long. V dropped 1 base and J dropped 3 bases, with 1 base sitting between them. The sample was PBMCs, taken after 24 months of ibrutinib treatment. The sequence was obtained from a human donor with chronic lymphocytic leukemia. The chain joins TRBV12-5 to TRBJ2-1, with D uncertain. The CDR3: CASGLGYNEQFF. CDR3 nucleotide sequence: TGTGCTAGTGGTTTGGGCTACAATGAGCAGTTCTTC.